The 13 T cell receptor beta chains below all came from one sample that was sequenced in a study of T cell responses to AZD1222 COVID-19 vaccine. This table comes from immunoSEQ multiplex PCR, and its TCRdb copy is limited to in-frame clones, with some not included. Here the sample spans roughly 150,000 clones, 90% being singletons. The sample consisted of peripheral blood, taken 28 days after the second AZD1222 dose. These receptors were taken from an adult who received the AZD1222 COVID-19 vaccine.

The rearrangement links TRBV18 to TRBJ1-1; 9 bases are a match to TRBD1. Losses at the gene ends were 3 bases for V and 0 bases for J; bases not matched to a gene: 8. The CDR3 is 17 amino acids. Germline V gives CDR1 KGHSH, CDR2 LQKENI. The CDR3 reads CASSPNTQGAMNTEAFF. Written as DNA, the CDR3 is TGTGCCAGCTCACCCAACACACAGGGGGCGATGAACACTGAAGCTTTCTTT.

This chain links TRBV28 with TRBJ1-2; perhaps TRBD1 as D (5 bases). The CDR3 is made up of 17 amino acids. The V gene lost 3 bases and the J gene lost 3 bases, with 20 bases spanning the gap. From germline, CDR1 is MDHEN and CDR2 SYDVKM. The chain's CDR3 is CASSLGLTARGDYGYTF. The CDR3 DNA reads TGTGCCAGCAGTTTGGGTTTGACAGCCCGGGGAGACTATGGCTACACCTTC.

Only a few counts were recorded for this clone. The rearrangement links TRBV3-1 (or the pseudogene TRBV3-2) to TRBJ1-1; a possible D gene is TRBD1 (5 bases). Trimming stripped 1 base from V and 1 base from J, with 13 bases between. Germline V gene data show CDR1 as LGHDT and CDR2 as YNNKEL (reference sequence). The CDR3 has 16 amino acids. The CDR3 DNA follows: TGTGCCAGCAGCCAAGTCAGGGCAGTTGGGAACACTGAAGCTTTCTTT. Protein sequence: CASSQVRAVGNTEAFF.

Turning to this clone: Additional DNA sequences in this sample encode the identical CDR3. As DNA, the CDR3 is TGTGCCAGCAGTTTAGGGCTCCAGCCCCAGCATTTT. It translates to CASSLGLQPQHF. This chain uses TRBV28 with TRBJ1-5; unclear D gene. The CDR3 spans 12 residues. Germline V gives CDR1 MDHEN, CDR2 SYDVKM. The V end was cut by 2 bases, the J end by 7 bases, with 6 bases between.

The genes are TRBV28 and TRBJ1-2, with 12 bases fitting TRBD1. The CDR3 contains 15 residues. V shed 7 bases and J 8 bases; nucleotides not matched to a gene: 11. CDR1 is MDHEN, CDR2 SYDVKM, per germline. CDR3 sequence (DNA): TGTGCCAGCACCTCACCGGGACAGGGGGCTCGGGGCTACACCTTC. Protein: CASTSPGQGARGYTF.

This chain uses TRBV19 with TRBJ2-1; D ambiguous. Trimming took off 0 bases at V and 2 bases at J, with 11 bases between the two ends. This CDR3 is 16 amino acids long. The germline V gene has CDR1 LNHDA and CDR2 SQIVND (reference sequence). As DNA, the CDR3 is TGTGCCAGTAGTATAGATGCCCAAGGACCCTACAATGAGCAGTTCTTC. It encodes CASSIDAQGPYNEQFF.

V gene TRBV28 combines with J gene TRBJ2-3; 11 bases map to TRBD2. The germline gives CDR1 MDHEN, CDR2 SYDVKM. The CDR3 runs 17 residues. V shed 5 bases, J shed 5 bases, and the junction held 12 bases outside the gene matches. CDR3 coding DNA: TGTGCCAGCAGTCCAGGGTCACTAGCGGGGGTTAAAGATACGCAGTATTTT. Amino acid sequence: CASSPGSLAGVKDTQYF. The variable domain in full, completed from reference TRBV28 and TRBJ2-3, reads DVKVTQSSRYLVKRTGEKVFLECVQDMDHENMFWYRQDPGLGLRLIYFSYDVKMKEKGDIPEGYSVSREKKERFSLILESASTNQTSMYLCASSPGSLAGVKDTQYFGPGTRLTVL.

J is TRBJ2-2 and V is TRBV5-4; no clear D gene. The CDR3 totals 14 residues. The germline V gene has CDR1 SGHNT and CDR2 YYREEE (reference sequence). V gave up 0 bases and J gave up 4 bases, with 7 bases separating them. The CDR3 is CASSLVERTGELFF. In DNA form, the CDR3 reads TGTGCCAGCAGCTTGGTTGAACGCACCGGGGAGCTGTTTTTT.

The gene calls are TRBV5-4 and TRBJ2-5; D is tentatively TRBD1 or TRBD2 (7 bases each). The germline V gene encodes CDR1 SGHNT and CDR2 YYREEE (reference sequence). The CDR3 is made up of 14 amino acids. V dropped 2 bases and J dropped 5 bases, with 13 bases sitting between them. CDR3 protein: CASSFRQGGETQYF. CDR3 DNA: TGTGCCAGCAGCTTTCGACAGGGAGGGGAGACCCAGTACTTC.

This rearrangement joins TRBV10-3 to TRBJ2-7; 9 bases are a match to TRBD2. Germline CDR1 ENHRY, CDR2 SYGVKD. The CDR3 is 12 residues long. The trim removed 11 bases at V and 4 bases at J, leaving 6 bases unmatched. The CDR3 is CASAGGSYEQYF. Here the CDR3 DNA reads TGTGCCTCGGCGGGGGGGTCGTACGAGCAGTACTTC.

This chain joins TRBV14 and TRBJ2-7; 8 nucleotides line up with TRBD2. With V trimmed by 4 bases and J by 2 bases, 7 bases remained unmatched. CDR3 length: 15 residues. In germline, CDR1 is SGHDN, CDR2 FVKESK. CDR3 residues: CASSRSLAATYEQYF. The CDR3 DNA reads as TGTGCCAGCAGCCGCTCACTAGCGGCAACCTACGAGCAGTACTTC.

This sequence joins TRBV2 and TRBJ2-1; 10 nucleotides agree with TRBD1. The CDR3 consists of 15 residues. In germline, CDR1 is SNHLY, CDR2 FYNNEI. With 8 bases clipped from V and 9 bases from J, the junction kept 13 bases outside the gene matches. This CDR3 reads CASLRQGAGSFEQFF. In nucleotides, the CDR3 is TGTGCCAGCCTGCGACAGGGGGCTGGATCTTTTGAGCAGTTCTTC. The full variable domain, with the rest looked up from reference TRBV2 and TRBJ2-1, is EPEVTQTPSHQVTQMGQEVILRCVPISNHLYFYWYRQILGQKVEFLVSFYNNEISEKSEIFDDQFSVERPDGSNFTLKIRSTKLEDSAMYFCASLRQGAGSFEQFFGPGTRLTVL.

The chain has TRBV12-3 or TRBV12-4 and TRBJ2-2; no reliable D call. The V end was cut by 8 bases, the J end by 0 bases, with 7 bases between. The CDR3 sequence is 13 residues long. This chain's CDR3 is CASDSTNTGELFF. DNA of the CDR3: TGTGCCAGCGATTCTACGAACACCGGGGAGCTGTTTTTT.